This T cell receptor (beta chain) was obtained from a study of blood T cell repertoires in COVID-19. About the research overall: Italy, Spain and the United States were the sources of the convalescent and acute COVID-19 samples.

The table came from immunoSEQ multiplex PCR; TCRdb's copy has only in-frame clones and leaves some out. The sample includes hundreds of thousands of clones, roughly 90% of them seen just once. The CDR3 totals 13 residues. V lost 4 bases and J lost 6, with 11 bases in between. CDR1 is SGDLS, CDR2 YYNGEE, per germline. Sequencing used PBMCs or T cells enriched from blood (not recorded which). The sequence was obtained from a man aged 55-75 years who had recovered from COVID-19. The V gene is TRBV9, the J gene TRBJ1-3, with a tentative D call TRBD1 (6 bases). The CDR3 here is CASSSGHVNTIYF. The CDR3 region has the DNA TGTGCCAGCAGCTCGGGACACGTAAACACCATATATTTT. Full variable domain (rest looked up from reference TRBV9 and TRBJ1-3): DSGVTQTPKHLITATGQRVTLRCSPRSGDLSVYWYQQSLDQGLQFLIQYYNGEERAKGNILERFSAQQFPDLHSELNLSSLELGDSALYFCASSSGHVNTIYFGEGSWLTVV.